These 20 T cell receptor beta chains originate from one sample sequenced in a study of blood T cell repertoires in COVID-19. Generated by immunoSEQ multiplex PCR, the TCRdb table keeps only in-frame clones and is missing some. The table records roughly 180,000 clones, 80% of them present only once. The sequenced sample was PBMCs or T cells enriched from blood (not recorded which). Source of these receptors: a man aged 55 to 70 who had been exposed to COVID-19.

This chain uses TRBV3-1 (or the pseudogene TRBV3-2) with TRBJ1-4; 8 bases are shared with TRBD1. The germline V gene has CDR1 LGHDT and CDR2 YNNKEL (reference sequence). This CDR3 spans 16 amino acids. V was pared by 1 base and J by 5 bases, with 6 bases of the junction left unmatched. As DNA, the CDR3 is TGTGCCAGCAGCCAAGGGACAGGGTGGGACAATGAAAAACTGTTTTTT. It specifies CASSQGTGWDNEKLFF.

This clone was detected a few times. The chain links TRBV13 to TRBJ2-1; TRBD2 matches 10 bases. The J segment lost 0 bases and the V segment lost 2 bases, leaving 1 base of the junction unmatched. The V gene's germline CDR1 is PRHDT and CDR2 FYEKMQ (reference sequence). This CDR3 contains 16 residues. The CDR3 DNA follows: TGTGCCAGCAGCTTACTAGCGGGAGACTCCTACAATGAGCAGTTCTTC. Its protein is CASSLLAGDSYNEQFF.

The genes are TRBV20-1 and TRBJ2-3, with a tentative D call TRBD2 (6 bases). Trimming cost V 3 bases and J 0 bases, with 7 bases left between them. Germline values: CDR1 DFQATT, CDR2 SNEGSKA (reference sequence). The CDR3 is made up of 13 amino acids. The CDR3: CSASSGSTDTQYF. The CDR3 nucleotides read TGCAGTGCTAGTAGCGGTAGCACAGATACGCAGTATTTT.

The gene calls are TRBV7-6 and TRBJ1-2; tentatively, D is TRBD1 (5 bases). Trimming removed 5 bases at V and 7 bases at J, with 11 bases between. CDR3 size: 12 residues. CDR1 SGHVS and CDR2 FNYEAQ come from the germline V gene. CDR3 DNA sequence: TGTGCCAGCAGCCCCGGCGGGGGTGGCTACACCTTC. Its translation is CASSPGGGGYTF.

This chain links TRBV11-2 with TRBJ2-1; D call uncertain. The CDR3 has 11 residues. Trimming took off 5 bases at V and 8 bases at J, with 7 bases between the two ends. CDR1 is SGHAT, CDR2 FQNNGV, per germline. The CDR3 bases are TGTGCCAGCAGCCTATCCTATGAGCAGTTCTTC. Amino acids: CASSLSYEQFF.

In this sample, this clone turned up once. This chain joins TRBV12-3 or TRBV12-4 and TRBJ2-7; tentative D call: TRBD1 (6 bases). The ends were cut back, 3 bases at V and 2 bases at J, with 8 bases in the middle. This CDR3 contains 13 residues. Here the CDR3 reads CASSLGATYEQYF. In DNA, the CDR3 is TGTGCCAGCAGTTTGGGGGCGACCTACGAGCAGTACTTC.

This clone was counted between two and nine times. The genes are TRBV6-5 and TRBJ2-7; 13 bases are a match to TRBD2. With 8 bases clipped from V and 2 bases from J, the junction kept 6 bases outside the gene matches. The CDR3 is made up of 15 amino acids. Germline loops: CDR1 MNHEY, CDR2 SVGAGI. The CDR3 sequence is CASPGTSGATYEQYF. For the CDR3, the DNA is TGTGCCAGCCCCGGGACTAGCGGGGCCACCTACGAGCAGTACTTC.

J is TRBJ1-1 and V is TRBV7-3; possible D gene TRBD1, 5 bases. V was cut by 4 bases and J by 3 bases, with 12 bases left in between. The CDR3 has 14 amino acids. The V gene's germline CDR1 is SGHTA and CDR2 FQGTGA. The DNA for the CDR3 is TGTGCCAGCAGCTCCCTCGGGGGATACACTGAAGCTTTCTTT. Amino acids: CASSSLGGYTEAFF.

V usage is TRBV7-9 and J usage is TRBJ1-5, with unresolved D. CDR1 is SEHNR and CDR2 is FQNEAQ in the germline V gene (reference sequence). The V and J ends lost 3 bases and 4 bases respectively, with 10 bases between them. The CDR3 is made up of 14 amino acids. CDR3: CASSFEAGNQPQHF. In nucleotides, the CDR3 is TGTGCCAGCAGCTTCGAGGCCGGGAATCAGCCCCAGCATTTT.

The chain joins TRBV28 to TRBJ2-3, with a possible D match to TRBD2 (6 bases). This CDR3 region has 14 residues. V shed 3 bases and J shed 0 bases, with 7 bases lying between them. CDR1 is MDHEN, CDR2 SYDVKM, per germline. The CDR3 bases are TGTGCCAGCAGTTTTGCGGGAAGCACAGATACGCAGTATTTT. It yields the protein CASSFAGSTDTQYF.

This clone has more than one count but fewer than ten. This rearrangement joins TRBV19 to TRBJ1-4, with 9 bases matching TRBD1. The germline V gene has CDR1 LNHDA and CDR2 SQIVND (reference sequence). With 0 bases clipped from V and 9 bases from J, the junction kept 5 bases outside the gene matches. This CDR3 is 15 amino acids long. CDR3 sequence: CASSIDPGQGKKLFF. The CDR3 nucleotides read TGTGCCAGTAGTATAGATCCGGGACAGGGTAAAAAACTGTTTTTT.

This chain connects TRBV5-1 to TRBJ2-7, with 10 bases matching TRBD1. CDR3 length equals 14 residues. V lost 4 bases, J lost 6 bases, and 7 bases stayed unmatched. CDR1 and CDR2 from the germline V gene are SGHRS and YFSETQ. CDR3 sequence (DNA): TGCGCCAGCAGCACTGGGACAGGGGAGGCCGAGCAGTACTTC. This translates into CASSTGTGEAEQYF.

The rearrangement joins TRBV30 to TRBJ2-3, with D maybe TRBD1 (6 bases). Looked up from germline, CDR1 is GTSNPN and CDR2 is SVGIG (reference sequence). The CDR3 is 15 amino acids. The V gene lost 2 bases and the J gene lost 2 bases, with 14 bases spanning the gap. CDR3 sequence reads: CAWSSTGKPTDTQYF. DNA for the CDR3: TGTGCCTGGAGTTCCACAGGGAAACCCACAGATACGCAGTATTTT.

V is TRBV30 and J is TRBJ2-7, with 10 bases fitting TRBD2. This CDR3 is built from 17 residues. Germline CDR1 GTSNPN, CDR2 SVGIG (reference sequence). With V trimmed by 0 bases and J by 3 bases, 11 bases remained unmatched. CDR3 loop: CAWSVGWTSGRLYEQYF. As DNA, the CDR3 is TGTGCCTGGAGTGTAGGGTGGACTAGCGGAAGACTCTACGAGCAGTACTTC.

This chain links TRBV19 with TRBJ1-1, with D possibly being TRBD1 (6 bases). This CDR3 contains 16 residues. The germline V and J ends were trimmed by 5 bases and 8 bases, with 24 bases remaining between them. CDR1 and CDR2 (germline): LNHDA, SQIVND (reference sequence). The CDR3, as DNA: TGTGCCAGTAGTCCCCGGGACACGAGAAGCCCTGGGGAAGCTTTCTTT. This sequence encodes CASSPRDTRSPGEAFF. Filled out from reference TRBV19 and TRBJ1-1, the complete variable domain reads DGGITQSPKYLFRKEGQNVTLSCEQNLNHDAMYWYRQDPGQGLRLIYYSQIVNDFQKGDIAEGYSVSREKKESFPLTVTSAQKNPTAFYLCASSPRDTRSPGEAFFGQGTRLTVV.

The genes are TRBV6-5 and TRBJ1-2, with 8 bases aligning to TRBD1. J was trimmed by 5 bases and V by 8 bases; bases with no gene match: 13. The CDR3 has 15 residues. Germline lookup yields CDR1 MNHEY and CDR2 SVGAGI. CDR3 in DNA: TGTGCCAGCGGGGACAGGAAGGTAGTAGGTTATGGCTACACCTTC. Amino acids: CASGDRKVVGYGYTF.

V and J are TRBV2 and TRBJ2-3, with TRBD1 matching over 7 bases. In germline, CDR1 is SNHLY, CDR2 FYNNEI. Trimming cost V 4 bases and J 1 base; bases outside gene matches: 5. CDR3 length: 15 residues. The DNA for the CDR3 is TGTGCCAGCAGTGCACGGACAGGCCGCACAGATACGCAGTATTTT. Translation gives CASSARTGRTDTQYF.

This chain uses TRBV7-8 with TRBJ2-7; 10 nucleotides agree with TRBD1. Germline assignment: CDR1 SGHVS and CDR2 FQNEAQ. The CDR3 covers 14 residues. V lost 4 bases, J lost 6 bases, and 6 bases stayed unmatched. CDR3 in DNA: TGTGCCAGCAGCTACCGGGACAGGGGAGGCGAGCAGTACTTC. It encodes CASSYRDRGGEQYF.

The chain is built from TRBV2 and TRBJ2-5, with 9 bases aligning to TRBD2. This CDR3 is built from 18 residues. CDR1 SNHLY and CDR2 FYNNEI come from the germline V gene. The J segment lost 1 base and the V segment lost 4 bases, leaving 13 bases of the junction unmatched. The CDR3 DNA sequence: TGTGCCAGCAGTGTCGACCCCGGCCTAGCGGGGTCCCAAGAGACCCAGTACTTC. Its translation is CASSVDPGLAGSQETQYF.

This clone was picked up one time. The CDR3 DNA reads TGTGCCAGCAGCGGACTAGAAGTTGGCGCAGATACGCAGTATTTT. It translates to CASSGLEVGADTQYF. The chain has TRBV9 and TRBJ2-3, with D maybe TRBD2 (6 bases). This CDR3 comprises 15 residues. CDR1 and CDR2 (germline): SGDLS, YYNGEE. Trimming left V 3 bases short and J 4 bases short, with 15 bases between.